This T cell receptor (beta chain) was identified in a study of CD8 T cells in ankylosing spondylitis. The CDR3 is made up of 12 amino acids. Germline CDR1 reads ENHRY; CDR2 reads SYGVKD. V lost 4 bases and J 5 bases, leaving 8 bases between the germline ends. With molecular barcodes, quantitative 5'-RACE was used to make the TCR beta libraries. TCRdb re-derived calls from the 5' RACE reads in MiXCR, one entry per CDR3 protein. The sample holds approximately 290,000 distinct CDR3 sequences, more than 20% seen once. Whole-study results and caveats: With a CD8+ phenotype, disease-linked clones were relatively rare in peripheral blood.

With respect to this clonotype: The antigen remains undetermined.

This clonotype was sampled from a female donor with ankylosing spondylitis or in good health (not recorded which). The J gene is TRBJ1-1, the V gene TRBV10-3, with D perhaps TRBD1 (5 bases). What was sequenced was blood, either unsorted or a sorted T cell fraction (not recorded which). CDR3 in amino acids: CAISAGRTEAFF. CDR3 sequence (DNA): TGTGCCATCAGTGCAGGGAGGACTGAAGCTTTCTTT.